The 28 T cell receptor beta chains below come from one sample, sequenced in a study of shared T cell receptors in the human thymus. The data were produced by immunoSEQ multiplex PCR, yet TCRdb's version contains in-frame clones alone and is incomplete. Of hundreds of thousands of clones listed, around 87% were seen once; the top ten hold 0.0094%. The sample also formed part of further work on human thymus T cells.

Sequenced sample: thymocytes. The receptors were gathered from a boy less than two years old with a congenital heart defect.

DNA for the CDR3: TGTGCCTGGGAAGAAGAACTACCGACGCCCTACAATGAGCAGTTCTTC. This encodes CAWEEELPTPYNEQFF. The chain combines TRBV30 with TRBJ2-1; D call uncertain. CDR3 length: 16 amino acids. From germline, CDR1 is GTSNPN and CDR2 SVGIG (reference sequence). The germline V and J ends were trimmed by 5 bases and 2 bases, with 19 bases remaining between them. Looking up the rest from reference TRBV30 and TRBJ2-1 gives the full variable domain: SQTIHQWPATLVQPVGSPLSLECTVEGTSNPNLYWYRQAAGRGLQLLFYSVGIGQISSEVPQNLSASRPQDRQFILSSKKLLLSDSGFYLCAWEEELPTPYNEQFFGPGTRLTVL.

The CDR3 reads CASSQAGGWGTEAFF. CDR3 in DNA: TGCGCCAGCAGCCAGGCAGGGGGCTGGGGCACTGAAGCTTTCTTT. V and J are TRBV4-3 and TRBJ1-1; 8 positions match TRBD1. The V segment lost 3 bases and the J segment 4 bases; nucleotides outside the gene matches: 7. This CDR3 region has 15 residues. Germline V lookup: CDR1 LGHNA, CDR2 YSLEER.

This chain connects TRBV29-1 to TRBJ1-1; a possible D gene is TRBD1 (6 bases). Trimming left V 6 bases short and J 4 bases short, with 21 bases between. This CDR3 has 15 residues. Germline V CDR1 and CDR2: SQVTM, ANQGSEA. In DNA form, the CDR3 reads TGCAGCGTGGCCTCTGGGTGGAGGGGGGGCACTGAAGCTTTCTTT. It is translated as CSVASGWRGGTEAFF.

This chain joins TRBV7-2 and TRBJ2-1; TRBD2 aligns across 8 bases. J was trimmed by 1 base and V by 1 base; bases with no gene match: 6. The CDR3 runs 17 residues. In germline, CDR1 is SGHTA, CDR2 FQGNSA. This CDR3 is CASSLVASGLSYNEQFF. The CDR3, as DNA: TGTGCCAGCAGCTTAGTGGCTAGCGGGCTATCCTACAATGAGCAGTTCTTC.

The V gene is TRBV28, the J gene TRBJ2-7, with 7 bases aligning to TRBD1. The germline V gene has CDR1 MDHEN and CDR2 SYDVKM. The CDR3 loop spans 16 amino acids. V lost 5 bases and J lost 3; bases outside the gene matches: 13. CDR3 protein: CASSDLTGYKRYEQYF. The CDR3 DNA reads TGTGCCAGCAGTGACTTGACAGGGTATAAACGCTACGAGCAGTACTTC.

The chain employs TRBV6-1 and TRBJ2-7; weak D call: TRBD2 (6 bases). The CDR3 extends over 16 amino acids. V was trimmed by 3 bases and J by 6 bases, leaving 21 bases between them. Germline CDR1 MNHNS, CDR2 SASEGT. CDR3 DNA: TGTGCCAGCAGTGACCTTGGGACTGCGGCCGAGGGCGAGCAGTACTTC. The encoded protein is CASSDLGTAAEGEQYF.

This clone was recorded only once. Other DNA sequences within the sample encode an identical CDR3. This CDR3 reads CASSPRFPYEQYF. The DNA of the CDR3 is TGTGCCAGCAGCCCCAGGTTCCCCTACGAGCAGTACTTC. The chain couples TRBV7-2 to TRBJ2-7, with no clear D. Germline CDR1 is SGHTA and CDR2 is FQGNSA. CDR3 length: 13 amino acids. With 5 bases removed from V and 2 bases from J, the gap between germline ends came to 10 bases.

The rearrangement uses TRBV29-1 and TRBJ1-2; TRBD1 is a possible D gene (5 bases). Germline loops: CDR1 SQVTM, CDR2 ANQGSEA. V was cut by 4 bases and J by 1 base, with 22 bases left in between. This CDR3 contains 17 residues. This chain's CDR3 is CSVVSSKGPFLNYGYTF. CDR3 coding DNA: TGCAGCGTTGTAAGTTCGAAGGGGCCTTTCCTTAACTATGGCTACACCTTC. Full variable domain (outside the CDR3, taken from reference TRBV29-1 and TRBJ1-2): SAVISQKPSRDICQRGTSLTIQCQVDSQVTMMFWYRQQPGQSLTLIATANQGSEATYESGFVIDKFPISRPNLTFSTLTVSNMSPEDSSIYLCSVVSSKGPFLNYGYTFGSGTRLTVV.

V gene TRBV5-4 combines with J gene TRBJ2-3; 13 positions agree with TRBD2. The CDR3 contains 17 residues. V lost 3 bases, J lost 3 bases, and 7 bases stayed unmatched. Germline V gene data show CDR1 as SGHNT and CDR2 as YYREEE (reference sequence). The CDR3 sequence: CASSYGLAGEMTDTQYF. CDR3 in DNA: TGTGCCAGCAGCTACGGACTAGCGGGGGAGATGACAGATACGCAGTATTTT. Variable domain in full (rest from reference TRBV5-4 and TRBJ2-3): ETGVTQSPTHLIKTRGQQVTLRCSSQSGHNTVSWYQQALGQGPQFIFQYYREEENGRGNFPPRFSGLQFPNYSSELNVNALELDDSALYLCASSYGLAGEMTDTQYFGPGTRLTVL.

This chain links TRBV19 with TRBJ2-3, with D unresolved. From germline, CDR1 is LNHDA and CDR2 SQIVND (reference sequence). The V and J ends lost 4 bases and 0 bases respectively, with 11 bases between them. This CDR3 is 15 amino acids long. CDR3 nucleotide sequence: TGTGCCAGTAGTACGAAGCAATATAGCACAGATACGCAGTATTTT. Translation gives CASSTKQYSTDTQYF. The entire variable domain, with the rest obtained from reference TRBV19 and TRBJ2-3, is as follows: DGGITQSPKYLFRKEGQNVTLSCEQNLNHDAMYWYRQDPGQGLRLIYYSQIVNDFQKGDIAEGYSVSREKKESFPLTVTSAQKNPTAFYLCASSTKQYSTDTQYFGPGTRLTVL.

This clone was counted a single time. This chain joins TRBV29-1 and TRBJ2-7; 7 nucleotides agree with TRBD2. CDR1 is SQVTM, CDR2 ANQGSEA, per germline. J was trimmed by 5 bases and V by 8 bases; bases with no gene match: 12. This CDR3 comprises 13 residues. The CDR3, as DNA: TGCAGCCCTCTTGCCGGGGGGTACAACGAGCAGTACTTC. Translating gives CSPLAGGYNEQYF.

This chain joins TRBV11-2 and TRBJ2-5, with TRBD2 identical over 7 bases. Germline values: CDR1 SGHAT, CDR2 FQNNGV. After removal of 0 bases from V and 5 bases from J, the junction contained 15 bases not matched to a gene. CDR3 length equals 18 residues. The CDR3 DNA follows: TGTGCCAGCAGCTTAGATCTGAAGCGCGGGGGTCTCATCGAGACCCAGTACTTC. Translated, it gives CASSLDLKRGGLIETQYF.

The gene calls are TRBV5-1 and TRBJ1-2, with TRBD1 matching 10 bases. There are 16 residues in the CDR3. Germline lookup yields CDR1 SGHRS and CDR2 YFSETQ. Germline trimming cut 1 base from V and 5 bases from J; bases unmatched to any gene: 8. CDR3 DNA sequence: TGCGCCAGCAGCTTGACCGTGGGACAGGGGAGATATGGCTACACCTTC. As protein: CASSLTVGQGRYGYTF.

V and J are TRBV28 and TRBJ2-7; 8 nucleotides agree with TRBD1. After removal of 6 bases from V and 3 bases from J, the junction contained 13 bases not matched to a gene. The CDR3 length is 16 residues. CDR1 is MDHEN, CDR2 SYDVKM, per germline. CDR3 DNA sequence: TGTGCCAGCAGCCCCCCGGGACAGGAGGTTAACTACGAGCAGTACTTC. Protein product: CASSPPGQEVNYEQYF.

This rearrangement joins TRBV20-1 to TRBJ1-1, with D unclear. Germline CDR1 reads DFQATT; CDR2 reads SNEGSKA (reference sequence). This CDR3 is 10 amino acids long. V gave up 3 bases and J gave up 7 bases, with 6 bases separating them. The DNA of the CDR3 is TGCAGTGCTAGTGAGTTTGAAGCTTTCTTT. This encodes CSASEFEAFF.

CDR3 coding DNA: TGTGCCAGTAGTCTCGGGGCCAGGGGGGCCTACAATGAGCAGTTCTTC. This sequence encodes CASSLGARGAYNEQFF. The V call is TRBV19, the J call TRBJ2-1, with D perhaps matching TRBD1 (7 bases). This CDR3 has 16 residues. The V gene's germline CDR1 is LNHDA and CDR2 SQIVND (reference sequence). Trimming took 5 bases from V and 2 from J, leaving 16 bases between them.

The chain has TRBV5-6 and TRBJ1-2, with a weak D call TRBD1 (6 bases). The CDR3 contains 13 residues. Trimming took off 2 bases at V and 3 bases at J, with 8 bases between the two ends. CDR1 is SGHDT and CDR2 is YYEEEE in the germline V gene. CDR3 DNA: TGTGCCAGCAGCTTCGCAGGGGACTATGGCTACACCTTC. This sequence encodes CASSFAGDYGYTF.

The V call is TRBV2, the J call TRBJ2-3, with a weak D call TRBD1 (5 bases). This CDR3 is 14 amino acids long. The V and J ends lost 7 bases and 4 bases respectively, with 15 bases between them. The germline gives CDR1 SNHLY, CDR2 FYNNEI. The CDR3 sequence: CASTEGAAPDTQYF. As DNA, the CDR3 is TGTGCCAGCACCGAAGGGGCAGCCCCAGATACGCAGTATTTT.

The gene calls are TRBV27 and TRBJ2-2; the match to TRBD2 covers 8 bases. The V gene's germline CDR1 is MNHEY and CDR2 SMNVEV (reference sequence). With 8 bases clipped from V and 6 bases from J, the junction kept 5 bases outside the gene matches. CDR3 length equals 13 residues. CDR3: CASSGRAPGELFF. CDR3 nucleotides: TGTGCCAGCTCCGGGAGGGCCCCCGGGGAGCTGTTTTTT.

The chain is built from TRBV4-3 and TRBJ1-6; TRBD1 might be the D (6 bases). Per the germline V gene, CDR1 is LGHNA and CDR2 is YSLEER. V was shortened by 0 bases and J by 7 bases, with 10 bases between the two germline ends. The length of the CDR3 is 15 residues. The CDR3 DNA follows: TGCGCCAGCAGCCAAGAGGACAGTAAGAATTCACCCCTCCACTTT. Protein sequence: CASSQEDSKNSPLHF.

V usage is TRBV6-5 and J usage is TRBJ2-7; TRBD2 might be the D (7 bases). The CDR3 extends over 15 amino acids. CDR1 MNHEY and CDR2 SVGAGI come from the germline V gene. V lost 6 bases, J lost 5 bases, and 20 bases lay in between. In DNA form, the CDR3 reads TGTGCCAGCAGAATTACGGGGGGCGCTAAGAACGAGCAGTACTTC. It encodes CASRITGGAKNEQYF.

Worth noting for this clone: Other DNA sequences in the same sample also yield this CDR3. The rearrangement links TRBV6-5 to TRBJ2-7, with D possibly TRBD1 on 6 matching bases. Trimming removed 2 bases from V and 2 bases from J, with 7 bases in between. The CDR3 length is 13 residues. From germline, CDR1 is MNHEY and CDR2 SVGAGI. The CDR3 protein is CASSYGGPYEQYF. The CDR3 DNA reads TGTGCCAGCAGTTACGGGGGCCCCTACGAGCAGTACTTC.

The chain carries TRBV6-6 and TRBJ1-2; TRBD1 matches at 8 bases. The germline gives CDR1 MNHNY, CDR2 SVGAGI (reference sequence). This CDR3 has 15 amino acids. V lost 5 bases to trimming and J lost 7 bases; unmatched junction nucleotides: 12. CDR3 sequence: CASSGSDRGESGYTF. Written as DNA, the CDR3 is TGTGCCAGCAGTGGGTCAGACAGGGGCGAGAGTGGCTACACCTTC.

This chain joins TRBV15 and TRBJ2-3; TRBD1 matches at 9 bases. Germline values: CDR1 LNHNV, CDR2 YYDKDF (reference sequence). This CDR3 region has 17 residues. The V segment lost 0 bases and the J segment 0 bases; nucleotides outside the gene matches: 4. The CDR3 is CATSRDWTGASTDTQYF. The DNA of the CDR3 is TGTGCCACCAGCAGAGATTGGACAGGGGCGAGCACAGATACGCAGTATTTT. Combining the CDR3 with reference TRBV15 and TRBJ2-3 gives the whole variable domain DAMVIQNPRYQVTQFGKPVTLSCSQTLNHNVMYWYQQKSSQAPKLLFHYYDKDFNNEADTPDNFQSRRPNTSFCFLDIRSPGLGDTAMYLCATSRDWTGASTDTQYFGPGTRLTVL.

CDR3: CASSVRLVGGLKETDTQYF. CDR3 nucleotide sequence: TGTGCCAGCAGTGTCCGTCTGGTGGGGGGGCTAAAGGAGACAGATACGCAGTATTTT. The gene calls are TRBV2 and TRBJ2-3; possibly TRBD2 for D (7 bases). The CDR3 spans 19 residues. Looked up from germline, CDR1 is SNHLY and CDR2 is FYNNEI. V lost 4 bases to trimming and J lost 3 bases, with 26 bases between them.

The J gene is TRBJ2-6, the V gene TRBV5-1; weak D call: TRBD1 (5 bases). Germline V gene sequence: CDR1 SGHRS, CDR2 YFSETQ. The CDR3 is made up of 18 amino acids. Trimming took off 4 bases at V and 0 bases at J, with 17 bases between the two ends. The CDR3 protein is CASSQGGTAFSGANVLTF. CDR3 nucleotides: TGCGCCAGCAGCCAGGGCGGCACGGCATTCTCTGGGGCCAACGTCCTGACTTTC.

The rearrangement uses TRBV29-1 and TRBJ1-1; TRBD1 might be the D (5 bases). The CDR3 loop spans 15 amino acids. The V end was cut by 3 bases, the J end by 0 bases, with 14 bases between. CDR1 and CDR2 (germline): SQVTM, ANQGSEA. This chain's CDR3 is CSVDGAPIMNTEAFF. The DNA of the CDR3 is TGCAGCGTTGATGGGGCGCCCATAATGAACACTGAAGCTTTCTTT.

CDR3 sequence: CASRDTNYEQYF. Written as DNA, the CDR3 is TGTGCCAGCAGGGACACTAACTACGAGCAGTACTTC. The gene calls are TRBV6-1 and TRBJ2-7; D is perhaps TRBD1 (5 bases). Germline loops: CDR1 MNHNS, CDR2 SASEGT. This CDR3 has 12 amino acids. V was shortened by 6 bases and J by 3 bases, with 9 bases between the two germline ends.